A single sample is the source of the 25 T cell receptor beta chains below, sequenced in a study of Ad26.COV2.S vaccination and SARS-CoV-2 variants. Profiled with immunoSEQ multiplex PCR; TCRdb holds only in-frame clones, not every one. Of 200,000 to 300,000 clones in the sample, approximately 90% were seen once. Treatment described: roughly 18 received Ad26.COV2.S at low or high dose, single or two shots; 5 received placebo; per-sample allocation not given. Sampling occurred on day 63 after the first vaccine or placebo injection. Specimen: peripheral blood, collected in a trial of Ad26.COV2.S vaccine versus placebo. These receptors were taken from a person between 18 and 65 years old who received the Ad26.COV2.S COVID-19 vaccine or a placebo.

The table lists this clone with a count of one. This chain joins TRBV6-5 and TRBJ2-7, with a weak D call TRBD1 (6 bases). Trimming removed 10 bases from V and 0 bases from J, with 16 bases in between. The CDR3 is 14 amino acids. The germline V gene has CDR1 MNHEY and CDR2 SVGAGI. As DNA, the CDR3 is TGTGCCATCCGACGGGCAGGGGACTCCTACGAGCAGTACTTC. Residues: CAIRRAGDSYEQYF.

This chain uses TRBV19 with TRBJ2-3; 9 bases are a match to TRBD2. The V and J ends lost 8 bases and 2 bases, in that order; junction bases with no gene match: 20. Germline V CDR1 and CDR2: LNHDA, SQIVND (reference sequence). The CDR3 contains 19 residues. Written as DNA, the CDR3 is TGTGCCAGTCGGAAAGGGGGACAACGGACTAGCGAGTACACAGATACGCAGTATTTT. It specifies CASRKGGQRTSEYTDTQYF.

V is TRBV12-3 or TRBV12-4 and J is TRBJ1-2; D not resolved. Deletions cut 7 bases from V and 5 bases from J, with 14 bases between. The CDR3 has 13 amino acids. CDR3 sequence: CASNYPGRYGYTF. Written as DNA, the CDR3 is TGTGCCAGCAACTACCCGGGGAGGTATGGCTACACCTTC.

The chain is built from TRBV5-8 and TRBJ1-1; maybe TRBD1 (6 bases). The V gene lost 0 bases and the J gene lost 4 bases, with 13 bases spanning the gap. Germline CDR1 SGHTS, CDR2 YDEGEE. This CDR3 contains 15 residues. The DNA for the CDR3 is TGTGCCAGCAGCTTGGTGGTCCCCAGGGGCACTGAAGCTTTCTTT. It yields the protein CASSLVVPRGTEAFF. The full variable domain, rest sourced from reference TRBV5-8 and TRBJ1-1, is EAGVTQSPTHLIKTRGQQATLRCSPISGHTSVYWYQQALGLGLQFLLWYDEGEERNRGNFPPRFSGRQFPNYSSELNVNALELEDSALYLCASSLVVPRGTEAFFGQGTRLTVV.

The chain recombines TRBV28 with TRBJ2-5, with TRBD1 matching 8 bases. The CDR3 loop spans 15 amino acids. J was trimmed by 3 bases and V by 10 bases; bases with no gene match: 13. The germline V gene encodes CDR1 MDHEN and CDR2 SYDVKM. CDR3 sequence reads: CATHLPGQAKETQYF. CDR3 nucleotide sequence: TGTGCCACCCATTTGCCGGGACAGGCGAAAGAGACCCAGTACTTC.

This chain links TRBV28 with TRBJ1-1, with D uncertain. The V gene lost 6 bases and the J gene lost 1 base, with 12 bases spanning the gap. There are 14 residues in the CDR3. The germline V gene encodes CDR1 MDHEN and CDR2 SYDVKM. The CDR3 reads CASRSPHGNTEAFF. As DNA, the CDR3 is TGTGCCAGCAGGTCACCCCACGGGAACACTGAAGCTTTCTTT.

The chain joins TRBV19 to TRBJ2-7; D perhaps matches TRBD2 (6 bases). Trimming pared 5 bases from V and 4 bases from J, leaving 18 bases between. Germline V gene sequence: CDR1 LNHDA, CDR2 SQIVND (reference sequence). The CDR3 totals 15 residues. CDR3 sequence (DNA): TGTGCCAGTAGTGCGACCGGGACGGGGGAATACGAGCAGTACTTC. Translating gives CASSATGTGEYEQYF.

The chain couples TRBV2 to TRBJ2-1, with D unresolved. Trimming cost V 7 bases and J 6 bases, with 10 bases left between them. Germline V gene data show CDR1 as SNHLY and CDR2 as FYNNEI. The CDR3 runs to 12 residues. This chain's CDR3 is CASTRQFNEQFF. The CDR3 DNA is TGTGCCAGCACTCGACAATTCAATGAGCAGTTCTTC.

The chain has TRBV15 and TRBJ2-1; TRBD2 matches 10 bases. Germline assignment: CDR1 LNHNV and CDR2 YYDKDF (reference sequence). Losses at the gene ends were 2 bases for V and 6 bases for J; bases not matched to a gene: 7. CDR3 length equals 16 residues. Here the CDR3 reads CATSRFSGRSSNEQFF. In DNA, the CDR3 is TGTGCCACCAGCAGATTTAGCGGGAGGAGCTCCAATGAGCAGTTCTTC. Together with reference TRBV15 and TRBJ2-1, the CDR3 gives the full variable domain: DAMVIQNPRYQVTQFGKPVTLSCSQTLNHNVMYWYQQKSSQAPKLLFHYYDKDFNNEADTPDNFQSRRPNTSFCFLDIRSPGLGDTAMYLCATSRFSGRSSNEQFFGPGTRLTVL.

The chain couples TRBV13 to TRBJ1-3, with D hard to call. V was clipped by 0 bases and J by 2 bases, with 11 bases between them. Germline V gives CDR1 PRHDT, CDR2 FYEKMQ (reference sequence). The CDR3 is 16 residues long. The CDR3, as DNA: TGTGCCAGCAGCTTAGGTTCAGCCCTACCTGGAAACACCATATATTTT. Translated: CASSLGSALPGNTIYF.

This clone was counted a single time. The rearrangement joins TRBV5-1 to TRBJ2-7; perhaps TRBD2 as D (6 bases). Germline CDR1 and CDR2: SGHRS and YFSETQ. This CDR3 contains 13 residues. V was cut by 2 bases and J by 6 bases, with 12 bases left in between. CDR3 residues: CASSFLAGSEQYF. CDR3 sequence (DNA): TGCGCCAGCAGCTTCTTGGCGGGATCCGAGCAGTACTTC.

The chain employs TRBV11-2 and TRBJ2-7; D possibly corresponds to TRBD2 (6 bases). V was trimmed by 7 bases and J by 5 bases, leaving 15 bases between them. CDR3 size: 13 residues. Germline V CDR1 and CDR2: SGHAT, FQNNGV. In DNA form, the CDR3 reads TGTGCCAGCACCCTCTTACCGGGAGACGAGCAGTACTTC. Its translation is CASTLLPGDEQYF.

The chain has TRBV6-5 and TRBJ2-3; 10 bases agree with TRBD1. Germline V gene lookup returns CDR1 MNHEY and CDR2 SVGAGI. Germline trimming cut 5 bases from V and 3 bases from J; bases unmatched to any gene: 5. This CDR3 spans 15 amino acids. DNA for the CDR3: TGTGCCAGCAGTCAGACAGGGGGCATGACAGATACGCAGTATTTT. It specifies CASSQTGGMTDTQYF.

This rearrangement joins TRBV7-2 to TRBJ1-3; D possibly corresponds to TRBD1 (5 bases). V shed 5 bases and J shed 0 bases, with 14 bases lying between them. Germline CDR1 reads SGHTA; CDR2 reads FQGNSA. The length of the CDR3 is 16 residues. CDR3 DNA: TGTGCCAGCAGCACTGCGGGGGGGAGCTCTGGAAACACCATATATTTT. Its translation is CASSTAGGSSGNTIYF. The full variable domain, with the rest looked up from reference TRBV7-2 and TRBJ1-3, is GAGVSQSPSNKVTEKGKDVELRCDPISGHTALYWYRQSLGQGLEFLIYFQGNSAPDKSGLPSDRFSAERTGGSVSTLTIQRTQQEDSAVYLCASSTAGGSSGNTIYFGEGSWLTVV.

The rearrangement uses TRBV19 and TRBJ1-3; D remains unclear. Trimming stripped 6 bases from V and 3 bases from J, with 12 bases between. The CDR3 runs to 14 residues. Looked up from germline, CDR1 is LNHDA and CDR2 is SQIVND (reference sequence). DNA of the CDR3: TGTGCCAGTAGCAAATGGACCCGTGGAAACACCATATATTTT. Protein product: CASSKWTRGNTIYF.

The V gene is TRBV28, the J gene TRBJ1-2, with D unresolved. CDR1 MDHEN and CDR2 SYDVKM come from the germline V gene. The CDR3 spans 15 residues. V was clipped by 1 base and J by 4 bases, with 13 bases between them. CDR3 sequence (DNA): TGTGCCAGCAGTTTATTTGGTCCGGGCACCTATGGCTACACCTTC. Protein product: CASSLFGPGTYGYTF.

The chain is built from TRBV30 and TRBJ1-6; no reliable D call. The CDR3 is 15 residues long. Germline V gives CDR1 GTSNPN, CDR2 SVGIG (reference sequence). V lost 1 base, J lost 5 bases, and 12 bases lay in between. Here the CDR3 reads CAWSGVKTNNSPLHF. The CDR3 DNA is TGTGCCTGGAGTGGAGTGAAGACCAATAATTCACCCCTCCACTTT.

This chain connects TRBV6-5 to TRBJ2-2, with 7 bases that match TRBD2. Germline-derived CDR1 and CDR2 are MNHEY and SVGAGI. CDR3 size: 14 residues. V was clipped by 6 bases and J by 1 base; unmatched bases: 2. This CDR3 reads CASRGEGNTGELFF. The CDR3 DNA follows: TGTGCCAGCAGGGGGGAGGGGAACACCGGGGAGCTGTTTTTT.

For this clone: The same CDR3 arises from other DNA sequences in this sample as well. The genes are TRBV18 and TRBJ2-7; possible D gene TRBD1, 6 bases. The CDR3 length is 14 residues. Germline V CDR1 and CDR2: KGHSH, LQKENI. V gave up 2 bases and J gave up 3 bases, with 11 bases separating them. The CDR3 spells CASSPVRGGYEQYF. CDR3 coding DNA: TGTGCCAGCTCACCAGTCAGGGGTGGCTACGAGCAGTACTTC.

The chain has TRBV27 and TRBJ2-1; D unresolved. The germline CDR1 and CDR2 sequences are MNHEY and SMNVEV (reference sequence). The CDR3 is 13 amino acids. V was trimmed by 7 bases and J by 2 bases, leaving 9 bases between them. This CDR3 is CASNGPPYNEQFF. For the CDR3, the DNA is TGTGCCAGCAACGGGCCTCCCTACAATGAGCAGTTCTTC.

The chain joins TRBV9 to TRBJ2-3; either TRBD1 or TRBD2 may fit D (5 bases each). The CDR3 runs 17 residues. From germline, CDR1 is SGDLS and CDR2 YYNGEE. The V end lost 0 bases, the J end lost 4 bases, and 18 bases lay between the germline ends. The CDR3 sequence is CASSVESGTRPADTQYF. CDR3 DNA: TGTGCCAGCAGCGTAGAATCCGGGACCCGGCCAGCAGATACGCAGTATTTT. Complete variable domain (other parts from reference TRBV9 and TRBJ2-3): DSGVTQTPKHLITATGQRVTLRCSPRSGDLSVYWYQQSLDQGLQFLIQYYNGEERAKGNILERFSAQQFPDLHSELNLSSLELGDSALYFCASSVESGTRPADTQYFGPGTRLTVL.

The rearrangement uses TRBV5-1 and TRBJ2-5; D remains unclear. The CDR3 extends over 15 amino acids. V gave up 3 bases and J gave up 5 bases, with 17 bases separating them. The germline V gene encodes CDR1 SGHRS and CDR2 YFSETQ. In nucleotides, the CDR3 is TGCGCCAGCAGCTCTTTGCTATCCGTCGGGGAGACCCAGTACTTC. Its translation is CASSSLLSVGETQYF. The whole variable domain, filled in from reference TRBV5-1 and TRBJ2-5, reads KAGVTQTPRYLIKTRGQQVTLSCSPISGHRSVSWYQQTPGQGLQFLFEYFSETQRNKGNFPGRFSGRQFSNSRSEMNVSTLELGDSALYLCASSSLLSVGETQYFGPGTRLLVL.

The rearrangement uses TRBV10-3 and TRBJ1-1; D perhaps matches TRBD1 (5 bases). The germline CDR1 and CDR2 sequences are ENHRY and SYGVKD. The CDR3 has 14 residues. V lost 8 bases, J lost 1 base, and 14 bases lay in between. The CDR3 region is CAIGAGRRNTEAFF. DNA for the CDR3: TGTGCCATCGGGGCGGGGCGGAGGAACACTGAAGCTTTCTTT.

This chain joins TRBV10-1 and TRBJ1-3; possible D gene TRBD1, 5 bases. V dropped 4 bases and J dropped 4 bases, with 14 bases sitting between them. The CDR3 has 15 residues. Germline V CDR1 and CDR2: WNHNN, SYGVQD (reference sequence). The DNA of the CDR3 is TGCGCCAGCAGTGCCCCGTGCAGGGTAGGAAACACCATATATTTT. It encodes CASSAPCRVGNTIYF.

The chain has TRBV10-3 and TRBJ2-2; D unclear. Between the trimmed V and J ends, which lost 7 bases and 4 bases, there was a span of 13 bases. CDR1 and CDR2 from the germline V gene are ENHRY and SYGVKD. The length of the CDR3 is 14 residues. The CDR3 protein is CAIKQILGTGELFF. The CDR3 DNA is TGTGCCATCAAGCAGATCCTAGGCACCGGGGAGCTGTTTTTT.